The T cell receptor (beta chain) under discussion was sequenced for a study of T cell responses to AZD1222 COVID-19 vaccine. Looked up from germline, CDR1 is SGHRS and CDR2 is YFSETQ. Trimming removed 6 bases from V and 8 bases from J, with 23 bases in between. The CDR3 spans 16 residues. Comments on this clone: Its antigen is as yet unknown.

Some clones are missing from TCRdb's copy, which holds only in-frame ones; the method was immunoSEQ multiplex PCR. The sample holds about 130,000 clones, roughly 85% seen once. Regarding the study as a whole: Baseline serostatus was positive in only a handful of AZD1222 recipients. Most donors were white British, females outnumbered males, and clonal diversity was possibly underestimated. Repertoire sampling happened only post peak T cell response.

The source of this sequence is an adult who received the MenACWY meningococcal vaccine as a control. The chain joins TRBV5-1 to TRBJ1-4, with a tentative D call TRBD1 (5 bases). The material was peripheral blood, obtained 28 days after the second dose of the MenACWY control vaccine. CDR3 sequence reads: CASKDENRRQREKLFF. The CDR3 DNA follows: TGCGCCAGCAAGGATGAAAACAGAAGACAGCGAGAAAAACTGTTTTTT.